Shown below are 31 T cell receptor beta chains from a single sample sequenced in a study of vaccination and CD4 T cells after COVID-19. Time point denoted: late sampling 161 to 241 days after vaccination in three convalescent patients. Treatment in this sample: approximately 9-day PBMC culture with coronavirus spike peptide pools or control peptides (ViraFEST assay). With the Oncomine TCR Beta short-read assay, DNA from cultured CD4+ T cells was sequenced. In TCRdb, the PCR reads were re-called with MiXCR into one record per CDR3 protein. The sample shows about 21,000 distinct CDR3 sequences, 46% of them seen only once. For these TCRs, the target antigens are not known. The sample was CD4+ T cells from blood, cultured in vitro, taken about 7 months after SARS-CoV-2 vaccination. Every receptor here comes from a human donor who had recovered from COVID-19.

This rearrangement joins TRBV7-6 to TRBJ2-7; D call uncertain. Trimming left V 3 bases short and J 7 bases short, with 10 bases between. The germline V gene has CDR1 SGHVS and CDR2 FNYEAQ. This CDR3 spans 12 amino acids. The CDR3: CASSLDREEQYF. Here the CDR3 DNA reads TGTGCCAGCAGCTTGGACCGAGAGGAGCAGTACTTC.

This chain joins TRBV6-2 or TRBV6-3 and TRBJ2-1, with 8 bases lining up with TRBD2. The length of the CDR3 is 14 residues. Germline V gives CDR1 MNHEY, CDR2 SVGEGT. V dropped 5 bases and J dropped 9; count of bases not matched to a gene: 9. The CDR3 region is CASSIGLALSEQFF. The CDR3 DNA reads as TGTGCCAGCAGTATTGGACTAGCTCTGAGTGAGCAGTTCTTC.

A few counts support this clonotype. The CDR3, as DNA: TGTGCCAGTAGTACCGGACAGGGATCGCGGGCTTTCTTT. Protein: CASSTGQGSRAFF. The rearrangement links TRBV19 to TRBJ1-1; 8 nucleotides align to TRBD1. Germline assignment: CDR1 LNHDA and CDR2 SQIVND (reference sequence). V lost 4 bases to trimming and J lost 11 bases; unmatched junction nucleotides: 9. The CDR3 is made up of 13 amino acids.

The CDR3 sequence: CASSLVGTGGTGELFF. The CDR3 DNA sequence: TGTGCCAGCAGCCTCGTCGGGACAGGGGGCACCGGGGAGCTGTTTTTT. The rearrangement uses TRBV7-3 and TRBJ2-2; 11 positions match TRBD1. CDR3 length equals 16 residues. CDR1 is SGHTA, CDR2 FQGTGA, per germline. With V trimmed by 5 bases and J by 4 bases, 6 bases remained unmatched. Filled out from reference TRBV7-3 and TRBJ2-2, the complete variable domain reads GAGVSQTPSNKVTEKGKYVELRCDPISGHTALYWYRQSLGQGPEFLIYFQGTGAADDSGLPNDRFFAVRPEGSVSTLKIQRTERGDSAVYLCASSLVGTGGTGELFFGEGSRLTVL.

This chain uses TRBV15 with TRBJ2-1; maybe TRBD2 (6 bases). Per the germline V gene, CDR1 is LNHNV and CDR2 is YYDKDF (reference sequence). V lost 1 base, J lost 5 bases, and 15 bases lay in between. The CDR3 has 16 amino acids. The CDR3 DNA sequence: TGTGCCACCAGCAGAGTCCCAGGGACTCAAGACAATGAGCAGTTCTTC. Its translation: CATSRVPGTQDNEQFF.

This clonotype was observed a few times. The rearrangement joins TRBV7-9 to TRBJ2-1, with D perhaps TRBD2 (6 bases). V was pared by 4 bases and J by 9 bases, with 13 bases between. CDR3 length: 13 amino acids. Germline V CDR1 and CDR2: SEHNR, FQNEAQ (reference sequence). CDR3 amino acids: CASSYGGSGEQFF. CDR3 nucleotide sequence: TGTGCCAGCAGCTATGGGGGTAGCGGTGAGCAGTTCTTC.

This chain joins TRBV7-3 and TRBJ1-1; TRBD1 is a possible D gene (5 bases). The CDR3 has 14 residues. The ends were cut back, 2 bases at V and 3 bases at J, with 10 bases in the middle. Germline V gene data show CDR1 as SGHTA and CDR2 as FQGTGA. CDR3 amino acids: CASSLGLGDTEAFF. CDR3 bases: TGTGCCAGCAGCTTAGGATTGGGGGACACTGAAGCTTTCTTT.

CDR3 sequence reads: CASSFGVGYTEAFF. The CDR3 DNA sequence: TGTGCCAGCAGCTTTGGGGTCGGCTACACTGAAGCTTTCTTT. This chain connects TRBV7-9 to TRBJ1-1; no reliable D call. V dropped 3 bases and J dropped 3 bases, with 11 bases sitting between them. From germline, CDR1 is SEHNR and CDR2 FQNEAQ (reference sequence). The CDR3 spans 14 residues.

This clonotype was seen only a few times. The chain links TRBV27 to TRBJ2-5; a weak D match, TRBD2 (7 bases). This CDR3 has 15 amino acids. V lost 6 bases to trimming and J lost 0 bases, with 14 bases between them. Germline values: CDR1 MNHEY, CDR2 SMNVEV (reference sequence). CDR3 loop: CASSPGGSYQETQYF. Written as DNA, the CDR3 is TGTGCCAGCAGCCCGGGGGGCTCGTACCAAGAGACCCAGTACTTC.

This chain connects TRBV6-5 to TRBJ1-1; D is possibly TRBD1 (5 bases). Looked up from germline, CDR1 is MNHEY and CDR2 is SVGAGI. V was clipped by 1 base and J by 6 bases, with 9 bases between them. This CDR3 is built from 13 residues. The chain's CDR3 is CASSYWDDSEAFF. Written as DNA, the CDR3 is TGTGCCAGCAGTTACTGGGACGACTCTGAAGCTTTCTTT.

V and J are TRBV1 and TRBJ1-1; the DNA was not used to check the table's D call, TRBD1. TRBV1 is annotated as a pseudogene. The CDR3 is 13 residues long. For the CDR3, the DNA is TGCACCATCACAGGACGGGTAGGCACTGAAGCTCTCTTT. Its protein is CTITGRVGTEALF.

This chain links TRBV15 with TRBJ2-3, with D unclear. The CDR3 has 14 amino acids. The V gene lost 3 bases and the J gene lost 3 bases, with 10 bases spanning the gap. In germline, CDR1 is LNHNV, CDR2 YYDKDF (reference sequence). CDR3 amino acids: CATSRGFGTDTQYF. The CDR3 coding sequence is TGTGCCACCAGCAGGGGGTTTGGGACAGATACGCAGTATTTT.

The chain uses TRBV6-1 and TRBJ2-3; 8 bases are shared with TRBD1. CDR1 and CDR2 (germline): MNHNS, SASEGT. Trimming at V came to 8 bases and at J to 1 base, leaving 5 bases not matched to a gene. The CDR3 consists of 14 residues. The CDR3 nucleotides are TGTGCCAGCTCACCGGGACAGGGCACAGATACGCAGTATTTT. Protein sequence: CASSPGQGTDTQYF.

This clonotype appeared a few times. This rearrangement joins TRBV20-1 to TRBJ1-6; 7 bases fit TRBD1. CDR1 and CDR2 (germline): DFQATT, SNEGSKA (reference sequence). The CDR3 totals 18 residues. J lost 1 base, V lost 1 base, and 10 bases had no gene match. The CDR3 nucleotides read TGCAGTGCTAGAGGGGGGGGAGACAGGGAATCCTATAATTCACCCCTCCACTTT. Amino acids: CSARGGGDRESYNSPLHF.

The chain joins TRBV20-1 to TRBJ1-2, with 7 bases aligning to TRBD1. V shed 5 bases, J shed 1 base, and the junction held 7 bases outside the gene matches. The CDR3 runs to 14 residues. The germline CDR1 and CDR2 sequences are DFQATT and SNEGSKA (reference sequence). CDR3 sequence: CSAPQGTGNYGYTF. The CDR3 DNA follows: TGCAGTGCTCCACAGGGGACGGGTAACTATGGCTACACCTTC.

The gene calls are TRBV6-5 and TRBJ1-5, with a tentative D call TRBD1 (5 bases). Germline lookup yields CDR1 MNHEY and CDR2 SVGAGI. The CDR3 has 12 residues. Trimming removed 2 bases from V and 8 bases from J, with 7 bases in between. The CDR3 reads CASSYGGEPQHF. The DNA for the CDR3 is TGTGCCAGCAGTTACGGGGGGGAGCCCCAGCATTTT.

The chain has TRBV20-1 and TRBJ2-3; TRBD2 is a possible D gene (6 bases). The V gene lost 6 bases and the J gene lost 0 bases, with 13 bases spanning the gap. The CDR3 is made up of 14 amino acids. The V gene's germline CDR1 is DFQATT and CDR2 SNEGSKA (reference sequence). The CDR3 nucleotides read TGCAGTGCCGCCGGGGGAACTAGCACAGATACGCAGTATTTT. It codes for CSAAGGTSTDTQYF.

The CDR3 reads CAAGGDRFRYGYTF. The CDR3 DNA sequence: TGTGCCGCAGGGGGGGACAGGTTCCGCTATGGCTACACCTTC. This rearrangement joins TRBV6-1 to TRBJ1-2; 8 bases align to TRBD1. The ends lost 11 bases at V and 4 bases at J; junction bases unmatched: 12. Germline CDR1 MNHNS, CDR2 SASEGT. The CDR3 has 14 amino acids.

V is TRBV7-2 and J is TRBJ2-3; the match to TRBD1 covers 8 bases. The CDR3 has 15 residues. The V segment lost 5 bases and the J segment 4 bases; nucleotides outside the gene matches: 8. The germline CDR1 and CDR2 sequences are SGHTA and FQGNSA. CDR3 in amino acids: CASSNRGQGPDTQYF. The CDR3, as DNA: TGTGCCAGCAGCAATCGAGGACAGGGCCCAGATACGCAGTATTTT.

This clonotype occurred a few times. This chain connects TRBV7-2 to TRBJ2-5; TRBD2 matches 12 bases. CDR1 is SGHTA and CDR2 is FQGNSA in the germline V gene. Losses at the gene ends were 4 bases for V and 4 bases for J; bases not matched to a gene: 7. The CDR3 loop spans 16 amino acids. CDR3 loop: CASSSQLAGGLETQYF. As DNA, the CDR3 is TGTGCCAGCAGCTCCCAACTAGCGGGGGGACTAGAGACCCAGTACTTC.

The chain joins TRBV6-1 to TRBJ2-1; 13 bases line up with TRBD2. Trimming cost V 8 bases and J 6 bases; bases outside gene matches: 7. Germline V gives CDR1 MNHNS, CDR2 SASEGT. This CDR3 spans 15 amino acids. The DNA of the CDR3 is TGTGCCAGCGGGACTAGCGGGAAGACTGTCAATGAGCAGTTCTTC. Protein product: CASGTSGKTVNEQFF.

The rearrangement uses TRBV2 and TRBJ1-5, with D tentatively TRBD1 (5 bases). The CDR3 is 14 amino acids. V was trimmed by 5 bases and J by 5 bases, leaving 13 bases between them. The germline CDR1 and CDR2 sequences are SNHLY and FYNNEI. The CDR3 loop reads CASSWGSRDQPQHF. The CDR3 coding sequence is TGTGCCAGCAGTTGGGGGAGCAGGGATCAGCCCCAGCATTTT.

This clonotype was picked up a small number of times. The gene calls are TRBV7-9 and TRBJ1-2; TRBD1 matches at 7 bases. CDR1 SEHNR and CDR2 FQNEAQ come from the germline V gene (reference sequence). V lost 5 bases to trimming and J lost 4 bases; unmatched junction nucleotides: 1. The CDR3 totals 12 residues. The CDR3 is CASSGTVYGYTF. Written as DNA, the CDR3 is TGTGCCAGCAGCGGGACAGTCTATGGCTACACCTTC.

V and J are TRBV7-2 and TRBJ2-7; 9 nucleotides line up with TRBD1. With 0 bases clipped from V and 3 bases from J, the junction kept 0 bases outside the gene matches. The germline V gene has CDR1 SGHTA and CDR2 FQGNSA. The CDR3 has 14 amino acids. The CDR3 DNA follows: TGTGCCAGCAGCTTAGCGGGACAGGGCTACGAGCAGTACTTC. Translating it yields CASSLAGQGYEQYF.

This chain joins TRBV10-3 and TRBJ2-1; D possibly corresponds to TRBD1 (6 bases). CDR3 length: 15 amino acids. From germline, CDR1 is ENHRY and CDR2 SYGVKD. V gave up 8 bases and J gave up 8 bases, with 22 bases separating them. This chain's CDR3 is CAIGGSGAVGYEQFF. The CDR3 DNA reads TGTGCCATCGGGGGCTCTGGAGCGGTTGGCTATGAGCAGTTCTTC.

The rearrangement joins TRBV19 to TRBJ2-7; a possible D gene is TRBD2 (6 bases). Germline CDR1 is LNHDA and CDR2 is SQIVND (reference sequence). This CDR3 has 15 residues. The V end lost 3 bases, the J end lost 3 bases, and 15 bases lay between the germline ends. The DNA for the CDR3 is TGTGCCAGTAGTATGGGTGGGTACGGGGGCTACGAGCAGTACTTC. Amino acid sequence: CASSMGGYGGYEQYF.

This clonotype is termed hyperexpanded. The CDR3 loop reads CRPTAAGQNDGYTF. In DNA form, the CDR3 reads TGCAGGCCGACGGCGGCGGGCCAGAACGATGGCTACACCTTC. The chain uses TRBV20-1 and TRBJ1-2, with no clear D. Germline-derived CDR1 and CDR2 are DFQATT and SNEGSKA (reference sequence). This CDR3 has 14 amino acids.

The CDR3 DNA follows: TGTGCCACCAGCAGAGAAAGGGGGGCGATTGGCTTACAAGAGACCCAGTACTTC. Its translation: CATSRERGAIGLQETQYF. The chain carries TRBV15 and TRBJ2-5; D tentatively reads TRBD1 or TRBD2 (6 bases each). Trimming pared 0 bases from V and 2 bases from J, leaving 19 bases between. Germline assignment: CDR1 LNHNV and CDR2 YYDKDF (reference sequence). The CDR3 sequence is 18 residues long.

CDR3 region: CASRPQGAGGNSPLHF. CDR3 DNA sequence: TGTGCCAGCAGACCTCAGGGGGCAGGGGGCAATTCACCCCTCCACTTT. The J gene is TRBJ1-6, the V gene TRBV11-2, with 8 bases matching TRBD1. The junction had 11 bases not matched to a gene; V was cut back by 6 bases and J by 7 bases. This CDR3 spans 16 amino acids. From germline, CDR1 is SGHAT and CDR2 FQNNGV.

V and J are TRBV2 and TRBJ2-5; 8 bases are shared with TRBD1. The CDR3 has 14 amino acids. CDR1 and CDR2 (germline): SNHLY, FYNNEI. Trimming took 7 bases from V and 5 from J; bases not matched to a gene: 9. The CDR3, as DNA: TGTGCCAGCAACGAACAGGGGGGTCGGGAGACCCAGTACTTC. It yields the protein CASNEQGGRETQYF.

This chain uses TRBV28 with TRBJ2-6; D is unresolved. In germline, CDR1 is MDHEN, CDR2 SYDVKM. This CDR3 comprises 13 residues. The V end lost 3 bases, the J end lost 2 bases, and 2 bases lay between the germline ends. CDR3 DNA: TGTGCCAGCAGTTTTCCTGGGGCCAACGTCCTGACTTTC. Translated, it gives CASSFPGANVLTF.